This TCR beta chain stems from a study of T-cell reconstitution after alpha-beta-depleted transplantation in children (dated by TCRdb to about 2016). Context from the whole study: The study quantitatively tracked T-cell immune reconstitution after TCRalphabeta/CD19-depleted allogeneic hematopoietic cell transplantation in children using TCR repertoire profiling. Here is what the overall study found, with its caveats: In some patients, the high TCRbeta diversity seen at day 60 was put down to recipient T cells and intrathymic progenitors that had survived conditioning. About two months after transplant, the apparently early recovery of alphabetaT-cell counts reportedly depended on just several hundred clones that had expanded rapidly and came from non-depleted graft cells. Over the following months the frequencies of hyperexpanded clones went down, and after one year T-cell counts and TCRbeta diversity were mostly credited to newly produced T cells.

With regard to this clonotype: Its antigen remains unidentified. No clone much larger than this one lies a single base away; base qualities are absent.

This specimen's treatment or condition label, per the study, means: allogeneic hematopoietic cell transplantation with graft depleted of TCRalphabeta T cells and CD19 B cells. The transplant recipients were children given TCRalphabeta/CD19-depleted allogeneic hematopoietic cell grafts. Libraries were built with PCR. Sequencing instrument: Illumina HiSeq 2500. TCR libraries were prepared with molecular barcoding, using unique molecular identifiers to normalize TCRbeta repertoire quantification. The public reads were reanalyzed by TCRdb: fastp trimming at Q25, MiXCR alignment, in-frame beta chains only. Entries that share a CDR3 protein sequence are merged under the most common genes and DNA. This sample holds approximately 520,000 distinct CDR3 sequences; 10% to 12% were observed only once. Around 13% of the sample is in the top ten clones. The receptor comes from a female patient aged 2-9 years who had a stem cell transplant for aplastic anemia, so the T cells may come from the graft donor. Here the sequenced sample was PBMCs, mostly from graft donor cells, taken 180 days after TCRalphabeta/CD19-depleted stem cell transplant.

The CDR3 reads as follows: CSARGSLRNQPQHF. In nucleotide form, the sequence is TGCAGTGCTCGGGGATCCCTTCGGAATCAGCCCCAGCATTTT. The V gene is TRBV20-1 and the J gene is TRBJ1-5; no D gene is confidently identified. From its cysteine to its phenylalanine, the CDR3 spans 14 amino acids. Only the CDR3 DNA is retained, 42 bases long and in frame from the first base. The germline V gene (reference sequence) provides CDR1 DFQATT and CDR2 SNEGSKA. The germline ends are 15 bases apart after V is trimmed by 5 bases and J by 4 bases.